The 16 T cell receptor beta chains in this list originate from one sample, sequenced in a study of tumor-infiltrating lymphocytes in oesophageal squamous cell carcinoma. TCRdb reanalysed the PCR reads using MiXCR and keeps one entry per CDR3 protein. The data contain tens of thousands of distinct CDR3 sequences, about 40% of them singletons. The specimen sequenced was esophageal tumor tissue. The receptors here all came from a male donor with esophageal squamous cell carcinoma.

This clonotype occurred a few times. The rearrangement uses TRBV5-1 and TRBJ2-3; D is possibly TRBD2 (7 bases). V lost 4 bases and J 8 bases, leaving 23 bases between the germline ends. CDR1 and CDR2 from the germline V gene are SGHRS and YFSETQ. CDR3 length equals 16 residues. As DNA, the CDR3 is TGCGCCAGCAGCCCTTACAATTCGGGGGGCATAGGTACGCAGTATTTT. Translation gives CASSPYNSGGIGTQYF.

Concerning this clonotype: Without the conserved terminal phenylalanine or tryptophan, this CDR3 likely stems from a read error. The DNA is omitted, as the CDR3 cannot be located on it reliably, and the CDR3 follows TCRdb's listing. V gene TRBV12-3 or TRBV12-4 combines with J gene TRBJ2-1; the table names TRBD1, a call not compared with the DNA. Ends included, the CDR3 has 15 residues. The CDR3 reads CASSVTASYEQYFGN.

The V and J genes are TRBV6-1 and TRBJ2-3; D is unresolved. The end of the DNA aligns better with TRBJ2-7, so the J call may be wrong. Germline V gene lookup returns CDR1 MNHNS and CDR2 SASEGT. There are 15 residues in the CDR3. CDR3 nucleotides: TGTGCCAGCAGTAGGACGGATAGTGCTCCAGATACGCAGTACTTC. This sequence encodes CASSRTDSAPDTQYF.

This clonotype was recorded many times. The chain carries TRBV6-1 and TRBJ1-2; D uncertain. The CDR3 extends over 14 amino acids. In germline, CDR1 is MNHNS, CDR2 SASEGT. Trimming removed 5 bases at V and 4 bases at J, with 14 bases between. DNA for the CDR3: TGTGCCAGCAGTTCCACCCCCGACGGCTATGGCTACACCTTC. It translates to CASSSTPDGYGYTF.

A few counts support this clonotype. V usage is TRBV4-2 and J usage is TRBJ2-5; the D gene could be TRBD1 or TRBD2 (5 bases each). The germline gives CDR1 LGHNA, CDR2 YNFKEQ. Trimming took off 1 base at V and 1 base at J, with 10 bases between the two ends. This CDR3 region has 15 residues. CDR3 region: CASSQVSGTQETQYF. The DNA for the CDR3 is TGTGCCAGCAGCCAAGTATCGGGGACCCAAGAGACCCAGTACTTC.

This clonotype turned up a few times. CDR3 sequence reads: CSATESREQFF. DNA of the CDR3: TGCAGTGCTACGGAGTCACGGGAGCAGTTCTTC. The V call is TRBV20-1, the J call TRBJ2-1; the D is unclear. The V and J ends lost 4 bases and 10 bases respectively, with 11 bases between them. The CDR3 consists of 11 residues. CDR1 and CDR2 (germline): DFQATT, SNEGSKA (reference sequence).

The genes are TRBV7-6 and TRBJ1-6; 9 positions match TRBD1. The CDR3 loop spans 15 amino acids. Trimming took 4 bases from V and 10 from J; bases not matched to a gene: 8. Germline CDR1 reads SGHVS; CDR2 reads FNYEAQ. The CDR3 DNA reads TGTGCCAGCAGCTCAGGACAGGGGAGTACGTCACCCCTCCACTTT. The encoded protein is CASSSGQGSTSPLHF.

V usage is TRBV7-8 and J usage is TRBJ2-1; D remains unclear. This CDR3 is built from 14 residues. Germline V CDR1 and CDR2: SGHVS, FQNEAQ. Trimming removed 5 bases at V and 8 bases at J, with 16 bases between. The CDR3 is CASSIGSLGDEQFF. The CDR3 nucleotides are TGTGCCAGCAGCATAGGATCGCTTGGGGATGAGCAGTTCTTC.

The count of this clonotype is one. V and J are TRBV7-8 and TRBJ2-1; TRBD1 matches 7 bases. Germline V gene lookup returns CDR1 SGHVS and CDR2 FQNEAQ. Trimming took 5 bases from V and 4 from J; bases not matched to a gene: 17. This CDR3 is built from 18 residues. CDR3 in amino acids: CASSKGYGTETYYNEQFF. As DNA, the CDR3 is TGTGCCAGCAGCAAGGGGTACGGGACAGAGACATATTACAATGAGCAGTTCTTC.

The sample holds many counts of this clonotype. The DNA of the CDR3 is TGCGCCAGCAGCTTGGAGCGGCTGTACCAAGAGACCCAGTACTTC. Its protein is CASSLERLYQETQYF. The chain is built from TRBV5-1 and TRBJ2-5, with D possibly matching TRBD2 (5 bases). The CDR3 length is 15 residues. Deletions cut 0 bases from V and 0 bases from J, with 9 bases between. Germline CDR1 is SGHRS and CDR2 is YFSETQ. Full variable domain (outside the CDR3, taken from reference TRBV5-1 and TRBJ2-5): KAGVTQTPRYLIKTRGQQVTLSCSPISGHRSVSWYQQTPGQGLQFLFEYFSETQRNKGNFPGRFSGRQFSNSRSEMNVSTLELGDSALYLCASSLERLYQETQYFGPGTRLLVL.

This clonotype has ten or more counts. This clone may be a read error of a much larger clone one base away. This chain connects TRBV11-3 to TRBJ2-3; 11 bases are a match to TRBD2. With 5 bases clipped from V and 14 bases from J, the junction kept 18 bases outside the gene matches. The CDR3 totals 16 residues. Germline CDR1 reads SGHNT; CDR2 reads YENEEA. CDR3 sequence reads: CASSGGGLAVTGELYF. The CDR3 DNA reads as TGTGCCAGCAGCGGAGGGGGACTAGCGGTCACCGGGGAGCTGTATTTT.

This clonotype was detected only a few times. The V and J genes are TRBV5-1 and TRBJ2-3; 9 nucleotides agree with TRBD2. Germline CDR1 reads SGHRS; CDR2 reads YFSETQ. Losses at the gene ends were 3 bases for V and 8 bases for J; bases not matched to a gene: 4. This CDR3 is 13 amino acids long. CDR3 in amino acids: CASSSELAGTQYF. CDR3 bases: TGCGCCAGCAGCTCGGAACTAGCGGGTACGCAGTATTTT.

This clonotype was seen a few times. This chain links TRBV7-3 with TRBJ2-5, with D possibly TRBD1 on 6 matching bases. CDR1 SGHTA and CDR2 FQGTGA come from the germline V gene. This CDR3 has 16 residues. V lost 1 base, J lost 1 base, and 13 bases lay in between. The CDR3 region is CASSLNAQGSQETQYF. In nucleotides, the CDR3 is TGTGCCAGCAGCTTAAATGCCCAGGGGAGCCAAGAGACCCAGTACTTC.

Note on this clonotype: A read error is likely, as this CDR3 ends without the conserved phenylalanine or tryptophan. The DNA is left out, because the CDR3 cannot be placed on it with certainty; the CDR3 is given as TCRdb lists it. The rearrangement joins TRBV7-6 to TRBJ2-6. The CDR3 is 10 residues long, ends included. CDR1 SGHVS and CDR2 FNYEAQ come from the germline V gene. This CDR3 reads CASSLGVSRT.

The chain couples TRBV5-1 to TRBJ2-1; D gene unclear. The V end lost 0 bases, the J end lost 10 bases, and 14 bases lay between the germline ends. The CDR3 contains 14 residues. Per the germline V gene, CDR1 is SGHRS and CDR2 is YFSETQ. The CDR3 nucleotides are TGCGCCAGCAGCTTGGCCCCGGGCCCATCGGAGCAGTTCTTC. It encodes CASSLAPGPSEQFF. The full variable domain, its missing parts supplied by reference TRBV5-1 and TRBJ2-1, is KAGVTQTPRYLIKTRGQQVTLSCSPISGHRSVSWYQQTPGQGLQFLFEYFSETQRNKGNFPGRFSGRQFSNSRSEMNVSTLELGDSALYLCASSLAPGPSEQFFGPGTRLTVL.

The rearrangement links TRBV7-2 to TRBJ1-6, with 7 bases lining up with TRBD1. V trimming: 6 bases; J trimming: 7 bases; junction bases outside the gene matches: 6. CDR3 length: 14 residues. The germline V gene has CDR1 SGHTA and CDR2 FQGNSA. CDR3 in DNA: TGTGCCAGCAGATGGACAGGCCTCAATTCACCCCTCCACTTT. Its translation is CASRWTGLNSPLHF. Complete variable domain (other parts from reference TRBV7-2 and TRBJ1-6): GAGVSQSPSNKVTEKGKDVELRCDPISGHTALYWYRQSLGQGLEFLIYFQGNSAPDKSGLPSDRFSAERTGGSVSTLTIQRTQQEDSAVYLCASRWTGLNSPLHFGNGTRLTVT.